This record covers a single T cell receptor beta chain. Its antigen is not identified. The sample is drawn from a study of response to subunit inactivated influenza vaccine. Study results and caveats: Each seasonal influenza vaccination recruits few new T cells, the authors suggested.

Via MiXCR, TCRdb re-called the RT-PCR reads, giving one row per CDR3 protein. Among 650,000 or so distinct CDR3 sequences, approximately 14% were seen once, and the ten largest hold roughly 7.6%. This CDR3 has 13 amino acids. Germline assignment: CDR1 DFQATT and CDR2 SNEGSKA (reference sequence). Between the trimmed V and J ends, which lost 5 bases and 5 bases, there was a span of 15 bases. This sample comprised PBMCs from blood, obtained approximately 15 days before vaccination. The source is a man over 45 who received an inactivated influenza vaccine. The chain couples TRBV20-1 to TRBJ2-5; D is ambiguous. CDR3 coding DNA: TGCAGTGCTCCGACACTTACTCAGGAGACCCAGTACTTC. As protein: CSAPTLTQETQYF.